There are a few counts of the clone carrying this T cell receptor beta chain. Its antigen remains unidentified. The data derive from a study of T cells after yellow fever vaccination. Study-wide points: Faster peaking, at day 5 versus 15, marked a secondary response that was weaker.

They built TCR cDNA with 5'RACE template switching, a step that put in a universal primer site and UMIs. TCRdb independently ran MiXCR on the 5' RACE reads; one entry per CDR3 protein. The data contain some 340,000 distinct CDR3 sequences, about 4% of them singletons. The V and J ends lost 7 bases and 4 bases respectively, with 21 bases between them. The CDR3 loop spans 15 amino acids. Germline V gene lookup returns CDR1 DFQATT and CDR2 SNEGSKA (reference sequence). The TCR comes from a man aged 18 to 30 who received the YFV17D yellow fever vaccine. Source: PBMCs, taken 5 days after the yellow fever booster vaccination. The chain links TRBV20-1 to TRBJ2-3, with D possibly matching TRBD2 (7 bases). Here the CDR3 reads CSVRQTRGGADTQYF. The CDR3 DNA reads as TGCAGTGTTAGGCAGACAAGGGGGGGCGCAGATACGCAGTATTTT.